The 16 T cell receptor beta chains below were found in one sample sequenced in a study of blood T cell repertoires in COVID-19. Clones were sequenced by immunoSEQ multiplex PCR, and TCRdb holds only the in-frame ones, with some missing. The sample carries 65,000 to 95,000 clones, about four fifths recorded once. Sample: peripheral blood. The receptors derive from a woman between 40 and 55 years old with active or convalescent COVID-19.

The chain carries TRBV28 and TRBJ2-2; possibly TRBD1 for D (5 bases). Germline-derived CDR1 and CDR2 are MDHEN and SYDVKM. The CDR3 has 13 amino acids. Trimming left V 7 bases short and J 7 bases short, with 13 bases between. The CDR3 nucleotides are TGTGCCAGCAAACAGGCGAAAGGCGGGGAGCTGTTTTTT. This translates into CASKQAKGGELFF.

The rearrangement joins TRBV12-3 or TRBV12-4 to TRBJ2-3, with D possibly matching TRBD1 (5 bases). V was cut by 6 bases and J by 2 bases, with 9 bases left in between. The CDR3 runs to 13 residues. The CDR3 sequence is CASSKGDTDTQYF. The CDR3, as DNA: TGTGCCAGCAGCAAAGGGGACACAGATACGCAGTATTTT.

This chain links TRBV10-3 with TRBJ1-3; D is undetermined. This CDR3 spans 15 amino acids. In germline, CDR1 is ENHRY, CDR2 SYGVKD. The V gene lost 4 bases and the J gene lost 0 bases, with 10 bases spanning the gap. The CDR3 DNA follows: TGTGCCATCAGTGGCACCGGGAACTCTGGAAACACCATATATTTT. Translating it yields CAISGTGNSGNTIYF.

This CDR3 is CASSTQGTGSEKLFF. DNA for the CDR3: TGTGCCAGTAGTACTCAGGGGACAGGTTCTGAAAAACTGTTTTTT. The chain joins TRBV19 to TRBJ1-4, with 8 positions matching TRBD1. The CDR3 runs 15 residues. Germline CDR1 LNHDA, CDR2 SQIVND (reference sequence). Losses at the gene ends were 4 bases for V and 7 bases for J; bases not matched to a gene: 8.

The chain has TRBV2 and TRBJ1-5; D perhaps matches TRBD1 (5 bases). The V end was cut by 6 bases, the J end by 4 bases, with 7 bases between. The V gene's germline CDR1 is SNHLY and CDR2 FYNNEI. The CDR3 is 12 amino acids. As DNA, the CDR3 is TGTGCCAGCAGGGGGGGGAATCAGCCCCAGCATTTT. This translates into CASRGGNQPQHF.

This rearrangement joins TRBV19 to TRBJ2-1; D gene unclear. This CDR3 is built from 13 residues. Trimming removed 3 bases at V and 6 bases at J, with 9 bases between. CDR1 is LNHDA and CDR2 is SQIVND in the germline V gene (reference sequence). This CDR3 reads CASSITASNEQFF. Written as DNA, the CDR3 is TGTGCCAGTAGTATTACGGCTAGCAATGAGCAGTTCTTC.

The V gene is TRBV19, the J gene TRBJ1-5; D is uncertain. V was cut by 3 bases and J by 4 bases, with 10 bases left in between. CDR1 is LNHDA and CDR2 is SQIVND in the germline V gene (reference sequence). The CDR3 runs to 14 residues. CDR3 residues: CASSMVSGNQPQHF. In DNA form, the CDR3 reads TGTGCCAGTAGTATGGTGTCAGGAAATCAGCCCCAGCATTTT.

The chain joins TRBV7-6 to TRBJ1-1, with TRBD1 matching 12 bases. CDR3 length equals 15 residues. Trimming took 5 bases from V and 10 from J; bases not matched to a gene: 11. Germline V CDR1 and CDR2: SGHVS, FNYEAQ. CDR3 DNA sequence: TGTGCCAGCAGCAGTGGGGACAGGGGGCGCGGAGGAGCTTTCTTT. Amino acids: CASSSGDRGRGGAFF.

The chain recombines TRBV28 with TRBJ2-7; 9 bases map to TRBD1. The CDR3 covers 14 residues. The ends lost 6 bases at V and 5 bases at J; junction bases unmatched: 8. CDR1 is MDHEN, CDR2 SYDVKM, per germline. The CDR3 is CASRPGDRENEQYF. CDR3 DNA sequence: TGTGCCAGCAGACCAGGGGACAGGGAAAACGAGCAGTACTTC.

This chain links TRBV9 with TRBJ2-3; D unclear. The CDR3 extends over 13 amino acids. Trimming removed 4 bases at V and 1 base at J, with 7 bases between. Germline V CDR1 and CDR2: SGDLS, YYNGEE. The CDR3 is CASSLPGTDTQYF. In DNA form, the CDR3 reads TGTGCCAGCAGCCTTCCGGGCACAGATACGCAGTATTTT.

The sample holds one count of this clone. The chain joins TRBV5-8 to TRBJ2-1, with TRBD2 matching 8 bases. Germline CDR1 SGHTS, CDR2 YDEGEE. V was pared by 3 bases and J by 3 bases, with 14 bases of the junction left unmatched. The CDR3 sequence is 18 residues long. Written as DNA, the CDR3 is TGTGCCAGCAGCTCCCAAACCCTTAGCGGGATCCACTACAATGAGCAGTTCTTC. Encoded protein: CASSSQTLSGIHYNEQFF.

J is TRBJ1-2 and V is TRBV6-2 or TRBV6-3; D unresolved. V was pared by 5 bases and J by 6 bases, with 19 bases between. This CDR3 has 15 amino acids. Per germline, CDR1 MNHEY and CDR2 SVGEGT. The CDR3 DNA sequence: TGTGCCAGCAGTACTGGAAACAGCCCTCTGAATGGCTACACCTTC. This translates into CASSTGNSPLNGYTF.

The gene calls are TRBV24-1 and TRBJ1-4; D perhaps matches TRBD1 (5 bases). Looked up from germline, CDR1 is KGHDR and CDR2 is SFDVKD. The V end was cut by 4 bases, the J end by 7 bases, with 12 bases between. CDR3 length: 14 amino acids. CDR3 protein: CATSDRQMGEKLFF. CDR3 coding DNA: TGTGCCACCAGTGACCGACAGATGGGTGAAAAACTGTTTTTT.

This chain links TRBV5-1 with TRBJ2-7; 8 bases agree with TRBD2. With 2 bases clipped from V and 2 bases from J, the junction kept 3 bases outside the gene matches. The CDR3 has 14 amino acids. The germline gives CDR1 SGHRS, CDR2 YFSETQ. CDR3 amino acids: CASSLTSGTYEQYF. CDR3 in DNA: TGCGCCAGCAGCTTAACTAGCGGAACCTACGAGCAGTACTTC.

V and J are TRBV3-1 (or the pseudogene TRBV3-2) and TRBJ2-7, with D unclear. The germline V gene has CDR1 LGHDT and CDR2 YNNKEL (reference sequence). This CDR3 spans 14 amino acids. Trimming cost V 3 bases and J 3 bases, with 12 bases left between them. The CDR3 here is CASSHPGFSYEQYF. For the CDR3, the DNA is TGTGCCAGCAGCCACCCCGGGTTCAGCTACGAGCAGTACTTC.

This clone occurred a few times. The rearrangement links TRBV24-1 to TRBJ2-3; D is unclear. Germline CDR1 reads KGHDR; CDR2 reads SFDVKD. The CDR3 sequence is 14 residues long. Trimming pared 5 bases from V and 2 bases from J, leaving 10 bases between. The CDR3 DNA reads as TGTGCCACCAGTGGCGAATTCCTCACAGATACGCAGTATTTT. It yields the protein CATSGEFLTDTQYF.